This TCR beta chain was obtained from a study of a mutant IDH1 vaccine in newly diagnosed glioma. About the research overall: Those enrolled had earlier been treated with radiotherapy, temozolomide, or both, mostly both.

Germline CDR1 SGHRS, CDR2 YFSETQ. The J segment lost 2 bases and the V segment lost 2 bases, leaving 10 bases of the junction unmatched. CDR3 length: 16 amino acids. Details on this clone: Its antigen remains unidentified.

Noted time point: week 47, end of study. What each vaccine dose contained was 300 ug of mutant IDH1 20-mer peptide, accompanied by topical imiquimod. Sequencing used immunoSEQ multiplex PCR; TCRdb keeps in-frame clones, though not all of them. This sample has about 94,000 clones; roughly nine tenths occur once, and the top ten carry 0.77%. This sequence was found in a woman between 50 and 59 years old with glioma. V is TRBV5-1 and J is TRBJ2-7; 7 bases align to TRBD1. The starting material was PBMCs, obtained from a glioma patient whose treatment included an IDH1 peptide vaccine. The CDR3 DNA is TGCGCCAGCAGCTTTGGGCCGGACAGGATGCCCTACGAGCAGTACTTC. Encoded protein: CASSFGPDRMPYEQYF.